The T cell receptor (beta chain) described here comes from a study of shared clonotypes between healthy human individuals. Study-wide findings and caveats: Naive subsets, compared against memory subsets, generally had larger estimated richness values.

Positively selected for CCR7, the CD45RO-negative cells used as naive CD8 cells excluded terminally differentiated effector memory CD45RA+ cells. Germline V gives CDR1 SGHAT, CDR2 FQNNGV. CDR3 length equals 13 residues. Between the trimmed V and J ends, which lost 2 bases and 5 bases, there was a span of 9 bases. Details on this clone: Its antigen is undetermined.

Only in-frame clones appear in the TCRdb table, and some are missing; sequencing was by immunoSEQ multiplex PCR. The table has about 2 million clones, about 95% seen once; the top ten hold 0.9% to 1.3%. The receptor was isolated from a man between 18 and 35 years old in good health. The chain recombines TRBV11-2 with TRBJ2-5; D is ambiguous. The sequenced sample was naive CD8+ T cells sorted from blood. For the CDR3, the DNA is TGTGCCAGCAGCTTACGGTCGGTGGAGACCCAGTACTTC. Its translation: CASSLRSVETQYF.